The next 21 T cell receptor beta chains were all read from a single sample in a study of liver allograft versus peripheral blood T cells. Overall study context: The study compared liver allograft T cell receptor repertoires against peripheral blood repertoires of liver transplant recipients.

MiXCR, applied by TCRdb to the reads, yields one record per CDR3 protein. The sample yields 6,000 to 8,000 distinct CDR3 sequences, roughly 20% seen once. These receptors were obtained from a human patient who had a liver transplant. Some T cells may be graft donor cells.

There are a few counts of this clonotype. The chain has TRBV20-1 and TRBJ1-2; 7 positions agree with TRBD1. The CDR3 extends over 14 amino acids. V lost 5 bases to trimming and J lost 4 bases; unmatched junction nucleotides: 10. In germline, CDR1 is DFQATT, CDR2 SNEGSKA (reference sequence). The CDR3 is CSAPRQGSSYGYTF. CDR3 nucleotides: TGCAGTGCTCCCAGACAGGGATCCAGCTATGGCTACACCTTC.

There are many counts of this clonotype. The chain is built from TRBV27 and TRBJ1-1; D perhaps matches TRBD1 (5 bases). The CDR3 is 14 amino acids. Germline CDR1 reads MNHEY; CDR2 reads SMNVEV (reference sequence). The V and J ends lost 6 bases and 1 base respectively, with 12 bases between them. CDR3 sequence: CASRARTRNTEAFF. The CDR3 bases are TGTGCCAGCAGGGCCCGGACACGGAACACTGAAGCTTTCTTT.

The rearrangement uses TRBV6-1 and TRBJ2-5; 8 nucleotides line up with TRBD2. Trimming took 7 bases from V and 2 from J; bases not matched to a gene: 3. This CDR3 contains 13 residues. Germline assignment: CDR1 MNHNS and CDR2 SASEGT. CDR3 DNA sequence: TGTGCCAGCAAAGGCGGGGGGCAAGAGACCCAGTACTTC. Translated: CASKGGGQETQYF.

The V and J genes are TRBV11-2 and TRBJ1-1; D perhaps matches TRBD1 (6 bases). Trimming took off 5 bases at V and 0 bases at J, with 7 bases between the two ends. There are 13 residues in the CDR3. The germline CDR1 and CDR2 sequences are SGHAT and FQNNGV. Here the CDR3 reads CASSRTVNTEAFF. The CDR3 nucleotides read TGTGCCAGCAGCAGGACAGTGAACACTGAAGCTTTCTTT.

Concerning this clonotype: Given a far larger clone just one base away, this is likely a sequencing read error. The rearrangement joins TRBV6-6 to TRBJ2-5, with TRBD2 matching 7 bases. There are 15 residues in the CDR3. Germline V lookup: CDR1 MNHNY, CDR2 SVGAGI (reference sequence). The J segment lost 2 bases and the V segment lost 7 bases, leaving 10 bases of the junction unmatched. CDR3 loop: CASKRTSAIQETQYF. The DNA of the CDR3 is TGTGCCAGCAAGCGAACTAGCGCAATACAAGAGACCCAGTACTTC.

In its sample, this clonotype ranks as medium-sized. V and J are TRBV7-2 and TRBJ1-2; 12 positions agree with TRBD1. Germline V gives CDR1 SGHTA, CDR2 FQGNSA. After removal of 5 bases from V and 5 bases from J, the junction contained 12 bases not matched to a gene. This CDR3 region has 17 residues. The CDR3 nucleotides read TGTGCCAGCAGCCAGGGGGGGACAGGGGGCATTATATATGGCTACACCTTC. Protein product: CASSQGGTGGIIYGYTF.

The chain joins TRBV28 to TRBJ2-7; TRBD2 matches 7 bases. The germline gives CDR1 MDHEN, CDR2 SYDVKM. This CDR3 region has 13 residues. The J segment lost 4 bases and the V segment lost 2 bases, leaving 2 bases of the junction unmatched. This CDR3 reads CASSLELAYEQYF. CDR3 nucleotide sequence: TGTGCCAGCAGTTTAGAACTAGCGTACGAGCAGTACTTC.

This clonotype is classed as medium-sized (0.01 to 0.1%). This chain connects TRBV10-3 to TRBJ1-4, with TRBD1 as a possible D gene (6 bases). V was trimmed by 0 bases and J by 3 bases, leaving 8 bases between them. The CDR3 length is 15 residues. Per the germline V gene, CDR1 is ENHRY and CDR2 is SYGVKD. CDR3 bases: TGTGCCATCAGTGAGTCACAGGGATCTAATGAAAAACTGTTTTTT. It encodes CAISESQGSNEKLFF.

This clonotype is deemed medium-sized. This chain uses TRBV7-2 with TRBJ2-2, with no clear D. The germline V and J ends were trimmed by 3 bases and 9 bases, with 14 bases remaining between them. CDR3 size: 14 residues. CDR1 is SGHTA and CDR2 is FQGNSA in the germline V gene. CDR3 amino acids: CASSLDSRDRELFF. The CDR3 DNA reads TGTGCCAGCAGCTTGGATAGCCGAGACCGGGAGCTGTTTTTT.

This clonotype is medium-sized within its sample. This CDR3 reads CASRPGTGSEKLFF. Written as DNA, the CDR3 is TGTGCCAGTAGACCCGGGACAGGGAGTGAAAAACTGTTTTTT. V is TRBV19 and J is TRBJ1-4; TRBD1 matches at 9 bases. The CDR3 totals 14 residues. Germline loops: CDR1 LNHDA, CDR2 SQIVND (reference sequence). V was clipped by 6 bases and J by 7 bases; unmatched bases: 6.

By frequency in the sample, this clonotype is medium-sized. The J gene is TRBJ2-1, the V gene TRBV7-2; either TRBD1 or TRBD2 may fit D (6 bases each). Trimming removed 5 bases at V and 8 bases at J, with 16 bases between. The CDR3 is 14 amino acids. The germline gives CDR1 SGHTA, CDR2 FQGNSA. The CDR3 nucleotides are TGTGCCAGCAGCCAGGAGATCGGGGGCCATGAGCAGTTCTTC. It yields the protein CASSQEIGGHEQFF.

The rearrangement uses TRBV28 and TRBJ2-5; TRBD2 agrees at 10 bases. The germline CDR1 and CDR2 sequences are MDHEN and SYDVKM. CDR3 length: 16 amino acids. Germline trimming cut 4 bases from V and 7 bases from J; bases unmatched to any gene: 12. CDR3 DNA sequence: TGTGCCAGCAGTTCCGCCGGGACTAGCGCATCGCGGACCCAGTACTTC. This gives the protein CASSSAGTSASRTQYF.

This clonotype was counted only a few times. The CDR3, as DNA: TGTGCCAGCAGTCCATATCGACAGGTACCCTCACCCCTCCACTTT. It translates to CASSPYRQVPSPLHF. The chain is built from TRBV28 and TRBJ1-6, with D perhaps TRBD1 (6 bases). Germline V gene data show CDR1 as MDHEN and CDR2 as SYDVKM. V lost 5 bases and J 10 bases, leaving 18 bases between the germline ends. This CDR3 spans 15 amino acids.

This clonotype is medium-sized by share. The CDR3 loop reads CASSIGDSGANVLTF. The CDR3 DNA sequence: TGTGCCAGTAGTATAGGGGACTCTGGGGCCAACGTCCTGACTTTC. This chain links TRBV19 with TRBJ2-6; D uncertain. The V end lost 1 base, the J end lost 0 bases, and 4 bases lay between the germline ends. The CDR3 consists of 15 residues. CDR1 and CDR2 (germline): LNHDA, SQIVND (reference sequence).

By proportion, this clonotype is medium-sized (0.01 to 0.1%). The gene calls are TRBV28 and TRBJ1-2, with D uncertain. With 4 bases removed from V and 2 bases from J, the gap between germline ends came to 8 bases. This CDR3 contains 13 residues. Germline CDR1 reads MDHEN; CDR2 reads SYDVKM. CDR3 in DNA: TGTGCCAGCAGTTCCGGACGGAACTATGGCTACACCTTC. Protein: CASSSGRNYGYTF.

Sample share makes this clonotype medium-sized (0.01 to 0.1%). V gene TRBV19 combines with J gene TRBJ2-7, with D perhaps TRBD2 (5 bases). Germline V CDR1 and CDR2: LNHDA, SQIVND (reference sequence). Trimming pared 5 bases from V and 4 bases from J, leaving 18 bases between. This CDR3 is 15 amino acids long. The CDR3 loop is CASSPGGLASYEQYF. In DNA, the CDR3 is TGTGCCAGTAGTCCAGGCGGGCTAGCCTCTTACGAGCAGTACTTC. The variable domain in full, with the rest retrieved from reference TRBV19 and TRBJ2-7, is DGGITQSPKYLFRKEGQNVTLSCEQNLNHDAMYWYRQDPGQGLRLIYYSQIVNDFQKGDIAEGYSVSREKKESFPLTVTSAQKNPTAFYLCASSPGGLASYEQYFGPGTRLTVT.

This clonotype has ten or more counts. V is TRBV7-9 and J is TRBJ2-1; 9 bases match TRBD1. After removal of 2 bases from V and 12 bases from J, the junction contained 11 bases not matched to a gene. Per the germline V gene, CDR1 is SEHNR and CDR2 is FQNEAQ (reference sequence). CDR3 length: 15 amino acids. CDR3 DNA: TGTGCCAGCAGCTTATTTTGGGACAGGGATAAGGGGCAGTTCTTC. It yields the protein CASSLFWDRDKGQFF.

Turning to this clonotype: Sequence at one end of the junction differs from germline and may be a read error. CDR3 protein: CVSSTQGGETQYF. The CDR3, as DNA: TGTGTCAGTAGTACACAGGGGGGTGAGACCCAGTACTTC. The rearrangement links TRBV19 to TRBJ2-5; 8 bases fit TRBD1. This CDR3 contains 13 residues. Germline CDR1 and CDR2: LNHDA and SQIVND (reference sequence).

This clonotype has a handful of counts. The chain has TRBV28 and TRBJ2-7; tentative D call: TRBD1 (5 bases). Per germline, CDR1 MDHEN and CDR2 SYDVKM. The V and J ends lost 6 bases and 7 bases respectively, with 25 bases between them. The CDR3 is 16 residues long. CDR3 loop: CASSRVPGQRLSEQYF. The CDR3 DNA is TGTGCCAGCAGCCGAGTACCAGGACAAAGGCTGAGTGAGCAGTACTTC.

This clonotype was seen many times. The chain joins TRBV7-2 to TRBJ1-3; D not resolved. V was shortened by 6 bases and J by 0 bases, with 12 bases between the two germline ends. Germline CDR1 reads SGHTA; CDR2 reads FQGNSA. The CDR3 spans 15 residues. In nucleotides, the CDR3 is TGTGCCAGCAGTTTCGGACTCAGCTCTGGAAACACCATATATTTT. It translates to CASSFGLSSGNTIYF.

By frequency in the sample, this clonotype is medium-sized. The gene calls are TRBV29-1 and TRBJ2-1; a possible D gene is TRBD1 (5 bases). Deletions cut 4 bases from V and 0 bases from J, with 7 bases between. Germline V gene lookup returns CDR1 SQVTM and CDR2 ANQGSEA. The CDR3 spans 13 residues. CDR3 sequence: CSVARGSYNEQFF. The CDR3 DNA follows: TGCAGCGTTGCTAGGGGCTCCTACAATGAGCAGTTCTTC.